This note documents a single TCR beta chain sequence. The PCR had 60 Vbeta and 13 Jbeta primers. TCRdb's table, derived via immunoSEQ multiplex PCR, lists solely in-frame clones and lacks some. This table holds under 100,000 clones, about 79% found once. This CDR3 has 13 residues. The V end lost 9 bases, the J end lost 3 bases, and 14 bases lay between the germline ends. Per the germline V gene, CDR1 is MNHEY and CDR2 is SVGAGI. These data originate in a study of cytomegalovirus exposure and HLA in healthy donors. This rearrangement joins TRBV6-5 to TRBJ1-1; D unclear. The sequencing sample was made of PBMCs. The TCR comes from a man aged 18 to 35 in good health and CMV-seropositive. CDR3 amino acids: CASRVTRYTEAFF. As DNA, the CDR3 is TGTGCCAGTCGGGTCACCCGGTACACTGAAGCTTTCTTT.